Below are 5 T cell receptor beta chains sequenced from a single sample in a study of T cells after yellow fever vaccination. TCRdb processed the 5' RACE reads anew with MiXCR; each CDR3 protein has one entry. The sample carries over 15,000 distinct CDR3 sequences, just over 4% recorded once. Sequenced here: PBMCs, either bulk or a sorted T-cell subset (CD4+, CD8+, memory, or dextramer-sorted; not recorded which), sampled 15 days after the yellow fever booster vaccination. Source of these receptors: a man in his thirties or forties who received the YFV17D yellow fever vaccine.

This chain links TRBV12-3 or TRBV12-4 with TRBJ2-3; D possibly corresponds to TRBD2 (7 bases). Trimming took off 6 bases at V and 3 bases at J, with 13 bases between the two ends. The CDR3 contains 14 residues. DNA for the CDR3: TGTGCCAGCAGGGGGGGGGGGCATACAGATACGCAGTATTTT. As protein: CASRGGGHTDTQYF.

This clonotype was detected ten times or more. The genes are TRBV11-2 and TRBJ2-2; possibly TRBD1 for D (6 bases). Germline V gene sequence: CDR1 SGHAT, CDR2 FQNNGV. V gave up 11 bases and J gave up 4 bases, with 11 bases separating them. The length of the CDR3 is 12 residues. CDR3 coding DNA: TGTGCCTGGAACAGGGTCACCGGGGAGCTGTTTTTT. Translated: CAWNRVTGELFF.

The table lists this clonotype with many counts. The chain uses TRBV12-3 or TRBV12-4 and TRBJ1-4; D remains unclear. V was clipped by 0 bases and J by 5 bases, with 10 bases between them. The CDR3 is 15 residues long. CDR3 loop: CASSLAPPRNEKLFF. CDR3 nucleotides: TGTGCCAGCAGTTTAGCGCCCCCCCGGAATGAAAAACTGTTTTTT.

In its sample, this clonotype was seen many times. This chain connects TRBV24-1 to TRBJ2-1, with 8 positions matching TRBD2. This CDR3 region has 18 residues. Germline trimming cut 4 bases from V and 0 bases from J; bases unmatched to any gene: 10. Germline V gene data show CDR1 as KGHDR and CDR2 as SFDVKD. The CDR3 spells CATSDPKASGSSYNEQFF. The CDR3 region has the DNA TGTGCCACCAGTGACCCAAAGGCCAGCGGGAGCTCCTACAATGAGCAGTTCTTC.

This clonotype was picked up many times. The chain uses TRBV18 and TRBJ2-3; 10 bases agree with TRBD2. V shed 0 bases and J 1 base; nucleotides not matched to a gene: 4. The CDR3 consists of 17 residues. Germline loops: CDR1 KGHSH, CDR2 LQKENI. CDR3: CASSPPKSGGGTDTQYF. For the CDR3, the DNA is TGTGCCAGCTCACCACCGAAAAGCGGGGGGGGCACAGATACGCAGTATTTT.